This is a list of T cell receptor beta chains from one sample in a study of identical twins. One entry per CDR3 protein, called by TCRdb with MiXCR from the 5' RACE reads. The sample lists approximately 590,000 distinct CDR3 sequences; approximately 10% were seen once. These sequences were also reported in another study, on yellow fever vaccine responses in identical twins.

The sequenced material came from PBMCs. The receptor set was obtained from a woman aged 18-35 years in good health. Both conserved end residues are part of each CDR3. A D gene is named only where the DNA matches it firmly. Expanded clones get a size class; other rows say once, few or many, or leave the size out.

d_call	cdr3_length	clone_size	j_call	v_call	cdr3_aa	cdr3_nt
TRBD2	18	few	TRBJ2-5	TRBV6-5	CASSYPPGLAGVVETQYF	TGTGCCAGCAGTTACCCGCCTGGACTAGCGGGAGTGGTGGAGACCCAGTACTTC
TRBD1	16	many	TRBJ2-5	TRBV5-1	CASSVGQAPTQETQYF	TGCGCCAGCAGCGTAGGACAGGCACCAACCCAAGAGACCCAGTACTTC
-	13	few	TRBJ2-7	TRBV6-2/TRBV6-3	CAGRASASYEQYF	TGTGCCGGAAGGGCTAGCGCATCCTACGAGCAGTACTTC
TRBD2	15	few	TRBJ2-1	TRBV7-9	CASKPSGGYGNEQFF	TGTGCCAGCAAACCAAGCGGGGGGTACGGGAATGAGCAGTTCTTC
-	15	few	TRBJ2-6	TRBV15	CATSRGTSGANVLTF	TGTGCCACCAGCCGCGGGACATCCGGGGCCAACGTCCTGACTTTC
TRBD1	16	few	TRBJ2-3	TRBV29-1	CSVSGTGFLGTDTQYF	TGCAGCGTGTCAGGGACAGGGTTTTTAGGGACAGATACGCAGTATTTT
TRBD1	15	many	TRBJ1-1	TRBV6-1	CASRDPGGTNTEAFF	TGTGCCAGCCGCGACCCAGGGGGCACGAACACTGAAGCTTTCTTT
-	15	few	TRBJ2-6	TRBV2	CASSEVAAGANVLTF	TGTGCCAGCAGTGAAGTTGCAGCTGGGGCCAACGTCCTGACTTTC
-	15	many	TRBJ2-6	TRBV6-5	CASRYPGSGANVLTF	TGTGCCAGCAGGTACCCAGGGTCTGGGGCCAACGTCCTGACTTTC
TRBD1	13	-	TRBJ1-1	TRBV12-5	CASTDREGTEAFF	TGTGCTAGTACCGACAGGGAGGGCACTGAAGCTTTCTTT
-	17	-	TRBJ2-1	TRBV29-1	CSVATGVGTASYNEQFF	TGCAGCGTCGCGACCGGGGTGGGGACGGCCTCCTACAATGAGCAGTTCTTC
TRBD1	14	few	TRBJ1-6	TRBV9	CASSVGQGFSPLHF	TGTGCCAGCAGCGTAGGACAGGGATTTTCACCCCTCCACTTT
-	16	-	TRBJ2-7	TRBV3-1	CASSQDRTGARYEQYF	TGTGCCAGCAGCCAAGATAGGACGGGGGCGCGCTACGAGCAGTACTTC
-	14	-	TRBJ2-5	TRBV5-1	CASSFLGPQETQYF	TGCGCCAGCAGCTTCCTAGGGCCTCAAGAGACCCAGTACTTC
TRBD1	15	many	TRBJ2-7	TRBV19	CASSIPGQVVGEQYF	TGTGCCAGTAGTATTCCGGGACAGGTCGTGGGGGAGCAGTACTTC
TRBD2	13	-	TRBJ2-7	TRBV7-2	CASSFETSLEQYF	TGTGCCAGCAGCTTCGAGACTAGCCTTGAGCAGTACTTC
-	14	few	TRBJ1-1	TRBV4-3	CASSQDPQNTEAFF	TGCGCCAGCAGCCAAGATCCCCAGAACACTGAAGCTTTCTTT
TRBD2	15	few	TRBJ2-7	TRBV11-2	CASSPTGLAGYEQYF	TGTGCCAGCAGCCCTACGGGGCTAGCGGGATACGAGCAGTACTTC
-	15	-	TRBJ2-1	TRBV18	CASSPLMSSDNEQFF	TGTGCCAGCTCACCACTGATGAGTTCCGACAATGAGCAGTTCTTC
-	13	few	TRBJ1-2	TRBV20-1	CSAEGGGKYGYTF	TGCAGTGCTGAGGGAGGGGGAAAGTATGGCTACACCTTC
-	11	-	TRBJ2-7	TRBV19	CATQEGYEQYF	TGTGCCACTCAGGAGGGCTACGAGCAGTACTTC
TRBD2	16	few	TRBJ2-2	TRBV7-2	CASSPVPSGNTGELFF	TGTGCCAGCAGCCCTGTTCCTAGCGGTAACACCGGGGAGCTGTTTTTT
TRBD1	15	many	TRBJ1-6	TRBV20-1	CSAPSIGTVNSPLHF	TGCAGTGCTCCAAGTATAGGGACAGTAAATTCACCCCTCCACTTT
TRBD2	20	few	TRBJ2-7	TRBV4-3	CASSQDEPGQREFGSYEQYF	TGCGCCAGCAGCCAAGATGAACCCGGCCAGCGGGAGTTTGGCTCTTACGAGCAGTACTTC
-	13	many	TRBJ1-2	TRBV29-1	CSVEDRHDYGYTF	TGCAGCGTTGAAGATCGACACGACTATGGCTACACCTTC
TRBD1	16	-	TRBJ1-2	TRBV5-6	CASGTYRDRRFYGYTF	TGTGCCAGCGGGACTTACCGGGACAGACGATTCTATGGCTACACCTTC
-	14	many	TRBJ1-2	TRBV20-1	CSARDGGGGVGYTF	TGCAGTGCTAGAGATGGGGGGGGCGGGGTCGGCTACACCTTC
TRBD1	16	-	TRBJ2-7	TRBV7-9	CASSLALGQGAREQYF	TGTGCCAGCAGCTTAGCTTTGGGACAGGGGGCGCGGGAGCAGTACTTC
TRBD2	15	-	TRBJ2-7	TRBV12-3/TRBV12-4	CASTEPGLANDEQYF	TGTGCCAGCACCGAGCCGGGACTAGCAAACGACGAGCAGTACTTC
-	14	few	TRBJ2-4	TRBV19	CASSATLAKNIQYF	TGTGCCAGTAGTGCCACACTAGCCAAAAACATTCAGTACTTC
-	14	-	TRBJ2-7	TRBV20-1	CSAPSGHQTYEQYF	TGCAGTGCGCCGAGCGGGCACCAAACCTACGAGCAGTACTTC
-	14	many	TRBJ2-3	TRBV29-1	CSVGRGLNTDTQYF	TGCAGCGTTGGCAGGGGCTTGAACACAGATACGCAGTATTTT
TRBD1	14	many	TRBJ2-1	TRBV10-3	CAISDRGSYNEQFF	TGTGCCATCAGTGACAGGGGGTCCTACAATGAGCAGTTCTTC
-	16	-	TRBJ2-3	TRBV18	CASSPMSGSRTDTQYF	TGTGCCAGCTCACCAATGTCCGGCTCGAGAACAGATACGCAGTATTTT
TRBD2	17	-	TRBJ2-1	TRBV4-2	CASSQGQLADLYNEQFF	TGTGCCAGCAGCCAAGGCCAGCTAGCGGACTTATACAATGAGCAGTTCTTC
TRBD2	15	few	TRBJ2-3	TRBV7-8	CASSPREAGTDTQYF	TGTGCCAGCAGCCCAAGGGAAGCGGGGACAGATACGCAGTATTTT
TRBD1	17	-	TRBJ1-1	TRBV11-1	CALEPGTAVFMNTEAFF	TGTGCCCTAGAGCCCGGGACAGCAGTCTTTATGAACACTGAAGCTTTCTTT
-	19	few	TRBJ2-1	TRBV6-5	CASSYRGSGVDSSYNEQFF	TGTGCCAGCAGTTACCGAGGGAGTGGGGTGGATAGCTCCTACAATGAGCAGTTCTTC
-	14	many	TRBJ2-7	TRBV7-8	CASSRGGLTYEQYF	TGTGCCAGCAGCCGGGGAGGCCTGACCTACGAGCAGTACTTC
-	12	few	TRBJ2-1	TRBV18	CASSRDTREQFF	TGTGCCAGCTCACGGGACACCCGCGAGCAGTTCTTC
-	11	many	TRBJ1-1	TRBV6-5	CASTKNTEAFF	TGTGCCAGCACCAAGAACACTGAAGCTTTCTTT